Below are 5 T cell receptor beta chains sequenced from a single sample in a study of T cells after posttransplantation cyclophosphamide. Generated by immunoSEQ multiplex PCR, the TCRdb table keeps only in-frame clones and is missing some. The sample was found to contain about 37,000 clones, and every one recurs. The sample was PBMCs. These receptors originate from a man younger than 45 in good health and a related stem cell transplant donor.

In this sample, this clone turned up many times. CDR3 residues: CASSPDRAGTYEQYF. In nucleotides, the CDR3 is TGTGCCAGCAGTCCCGACAGGGCCGGAACCTACGAGCAGTACTTC. The chain couples TRBV6-5 to TRBJ2-7, with 7 bases matching TRBD1. Germline values: CDR1 MNHEY, CDR2 SVGAGI. The CDR3 runs 15 residues. J lost 2 bases, V lost 5 bases, and 9 bases had no gene match.

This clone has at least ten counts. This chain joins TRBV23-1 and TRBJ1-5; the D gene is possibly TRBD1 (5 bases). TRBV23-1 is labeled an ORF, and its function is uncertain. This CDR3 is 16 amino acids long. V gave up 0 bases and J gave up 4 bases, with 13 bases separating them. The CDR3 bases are TGCGCCAGCAGTCAATCCAAGGCAGGGAAAAATCAGCCCCAGCATTTT. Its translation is CASSQSKAGKNQPQHF.

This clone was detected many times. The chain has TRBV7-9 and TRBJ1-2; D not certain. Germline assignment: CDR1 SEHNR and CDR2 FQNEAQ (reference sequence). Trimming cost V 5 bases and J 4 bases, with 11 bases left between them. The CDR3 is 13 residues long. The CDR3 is CASSHTGSYGYTF. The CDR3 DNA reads TGTGCCAGCAGCCATACCGGGTCCTATGGCTACACCTTC.

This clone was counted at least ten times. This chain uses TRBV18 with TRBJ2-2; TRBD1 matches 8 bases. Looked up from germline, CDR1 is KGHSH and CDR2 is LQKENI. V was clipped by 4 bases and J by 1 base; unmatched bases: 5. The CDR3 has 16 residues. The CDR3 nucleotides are TGTGCCAGCTCACTGACTGACAGGGGGAACACCGGGGAGCTGTTTTTT. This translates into CASSLTDRGNTGELFF.

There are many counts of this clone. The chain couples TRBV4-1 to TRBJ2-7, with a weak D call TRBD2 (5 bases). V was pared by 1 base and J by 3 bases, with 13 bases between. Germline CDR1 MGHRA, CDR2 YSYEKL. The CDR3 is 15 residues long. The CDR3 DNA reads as TGCGCCAGCAGCCAAGTTCTAGCTGATAACTACGAGCAGTACTTC. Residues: CASSQVLADNYEQYF.